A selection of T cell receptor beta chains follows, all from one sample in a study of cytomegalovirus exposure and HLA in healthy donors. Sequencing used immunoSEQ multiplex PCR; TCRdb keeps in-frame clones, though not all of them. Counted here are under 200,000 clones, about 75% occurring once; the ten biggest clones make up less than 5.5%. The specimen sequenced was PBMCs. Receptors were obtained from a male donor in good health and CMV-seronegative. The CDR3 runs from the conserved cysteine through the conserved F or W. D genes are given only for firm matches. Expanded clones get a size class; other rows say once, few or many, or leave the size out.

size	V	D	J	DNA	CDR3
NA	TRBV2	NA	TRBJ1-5	TGTGCCAGCGGTTGGGAAGGGACTAGAAATCAGCCCCAGCATTTT	CASGWEGTRNQPQHF
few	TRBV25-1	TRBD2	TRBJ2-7	TGTGCCAGCAGCCATGGGGGACTAGCGGTCTACGAGCAGTACTTC	CASSHGGLAVYEQYF
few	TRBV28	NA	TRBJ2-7	TGTGCCAGCAGTTTTGACACAGGAAGCTCCTACGAGCAGTACTTC	CASSFDTGSSYEQYF
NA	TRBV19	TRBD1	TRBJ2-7	TGTGCCAGTAGCCGGCTTGGGGGACAGGGGGTTACCTACGAGCAGTACTTC	CASSRLGGQGVTYEQYF
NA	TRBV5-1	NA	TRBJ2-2	TGCGCCAGCAGCTTGACTAGCAGGGGGGAGCTGTTTTTT	CASSLTSRGELFF
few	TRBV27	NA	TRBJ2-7	TGTGCCAGCACCGTGGGACATTCTTCTGGTGAGCAGTACTTC	CASTVGHSSGEQYF
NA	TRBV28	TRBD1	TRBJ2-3	TGTGCCAGCAGTCCTAACCTACAGGGGGAGGGCACAGATACGCAGTATTTT	CASSPNLQGEGTDTQYF
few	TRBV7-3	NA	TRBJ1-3	TGTGCCAGCAGCTTATTTGAGGGAAACACCATATATTTT	CASSLFEGNTIYF
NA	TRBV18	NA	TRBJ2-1	TGTGCCAGCTCACCAGGAAGCGTTGAGCAGTTCTTC	CASSPGSVEQFF
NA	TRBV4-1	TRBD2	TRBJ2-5	TGCGCCAGCAGCCAGGGATGGGCTAGCGGGGGGGAAGAGACCCAGTACTTC	CASSQGWASGGEETQYF
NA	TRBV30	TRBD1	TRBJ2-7	TGTGCCTGGAGTGCGGGACAGGGATTGGGGGAGCAGTACTTC	CAWSAGQGLGEQYF
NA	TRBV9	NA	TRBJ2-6	TGTGCCAGCAGCGTAGGACAGACTGGGGCCAACGTCCTGACTTTC	CASSVGQTGANVLTF
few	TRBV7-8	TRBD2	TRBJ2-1	TGTGCCAGCAGCCCCCGCTACACGACCGGGAGGGCGGGTGAGCAGTTCTTC	CASSPRYTTGRAGEQFF
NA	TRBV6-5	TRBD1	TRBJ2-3	TGTGCCAGCAGTCCCGGGACAGGGTTGGCAGATACGCAGTATTTT	CASSPGTGLADTQYF
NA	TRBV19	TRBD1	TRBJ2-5	TGTGCCAGTAGTCCTTTCGGGACAGGGGGAGAGACCCAGTACTTC	CASSPFGTGGETQYF
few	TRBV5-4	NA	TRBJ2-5	TGTGCCAGCAGCTTGGGACTGCTACAAGAGACCCAGTACTTC	CASSLGLLQETQYF
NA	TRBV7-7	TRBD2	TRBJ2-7	TGTGCCAGCAGCTTACTAGCGGGGGAGCATTACGAGCAGTACTTC	CASSLLAGEHYEQYF
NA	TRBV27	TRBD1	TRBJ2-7	TGTGCCAGCAGTAAGACAGGGACCTACGAGCAGTACTTC	CASSKTGTYEQYF
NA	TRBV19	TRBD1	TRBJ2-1	TGTGCCGCCCGGGACAGCTTCAATGAGCAGTTCTTC	CAARDSFNEQFF
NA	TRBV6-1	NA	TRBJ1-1	TGTGCCAGCAGTGAACTTCGGGCTGAAGCTTTCTTT	CASSELRAEAFF
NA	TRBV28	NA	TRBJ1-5	TGTGCCAGCAGTTTGGGAGGGTCCGGGCCTCCTTTT	CASSLGGSGPPF
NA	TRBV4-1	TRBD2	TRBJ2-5	TGCGCCAGCAGCCAAGACCTAGCGGGGCAAGAGACCCAGTACTTC	CASSQDLAGQETQYF
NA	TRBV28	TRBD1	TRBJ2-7	TGTGCCAGCAGTTTACAGGGGGTAAGGGAGCAGTACTTC	CASSLQGVREQYF
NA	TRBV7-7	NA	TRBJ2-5	TGTGCCAGCAGCCCCCCCGCGGGGACCCAGTACTTC	CASSPPAGTQYF
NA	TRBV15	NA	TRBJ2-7	TGTGCCACCAGCAGAGATCGAGGGTACGAGCAGTACTTC	CATSRDRGYEQYF
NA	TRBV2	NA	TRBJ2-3	TGTGCCAGCAGCAAACTAGTTAGCACAGATACGCAGTATTTT	CASSKLVSTDTQYF
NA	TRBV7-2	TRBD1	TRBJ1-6	TGTGCCAGCAGCTGGTTACAGGGGGCTGGTTCACCCCTCCACTTT	CASSWLQGAGSPLHF
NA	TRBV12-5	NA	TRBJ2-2	TGTGCTAGTGCCATGGCGGCCACCGGGGAGCTGTTTTTT	CASAMAATGELFF
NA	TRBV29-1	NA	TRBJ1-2	TGCAGCGGGGTGGGGGGGCCAGGCGACTACACCTTC	CSGVGGPGDYTF
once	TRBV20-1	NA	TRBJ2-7	TGCAGTGCTTCCAGCTCCTACGAGCAGTACTTC	CSASSSYEQYF
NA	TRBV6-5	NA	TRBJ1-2	TGTGCCAGCAAGGCCGCCCGGGCGGGAGGCTACACCTTC	CASKAARAGGYTF
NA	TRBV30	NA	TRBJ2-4	TGTGCCTGGGAGGTCGGGGGAACCAAAAACATTCAGTACTTC	CAWEVGGTKNIQYF
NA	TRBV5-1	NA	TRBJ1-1	TGCGCCAGCAGCTTGGAGGGACTCACTGAAGCTTTCTTT	CASSLEGLTEAFF
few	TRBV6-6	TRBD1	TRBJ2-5	TGTGCCAGCAGTTACTCGGGCAGGGGGATGGAGACCCAGTACTTC	CASSYSGRGMETQYF
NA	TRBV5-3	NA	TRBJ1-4	TGTGCCAGAAGCTCCGGGACACCCTTTGAAAAACTGTTTTTT	CARSSGTPFEKLFF
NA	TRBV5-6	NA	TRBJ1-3	TGTGCCAGCAGCCGGAGACAGGCTAGAAACACCATATATTTT	CASSRRQARNTIYF
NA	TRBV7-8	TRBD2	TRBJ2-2	TGTGCCACGGACGGGGGGAGGGTCACCGGGGAGCTGTTTTTT	CATDGGRVTGELFF
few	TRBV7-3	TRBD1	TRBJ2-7	TGTGCCAGCAGCTCGACAGGGTTGGGCGAGCAGTACTTC	CASSSTGLGEQYF
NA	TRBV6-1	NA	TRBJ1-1	TGTGCCAGCAGTGAAAGAGGGCTAGCTAACACTGAAGCTTTCTTT	CASSERGLANTEAFF
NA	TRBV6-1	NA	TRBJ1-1	TGTGCCAGCAGCTACACAGGGACCGACACTGAAGCTTTCTTT	CASSYTGTDTEAFF
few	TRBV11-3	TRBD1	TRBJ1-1	TGTGCCAGCAGCCCGCACAGGGGCACTGAAGCTTTCTTT	CASSPHRGTEAFF